A selection of T cell receptor beta chains follows, all from one sample in a study of T cells in localized non-small cell lung cancer. Clones were read by immunoSEQ multiplex PCR, and TCRdb kept only the in-frame ones, dropping some. The data contain about 64,000 clones, approximately 80% of them singletons. The starting material was PBMCs, obtained before any cancer treatment. The receptors were sampled from a man aged 35 to 70 with stage II lung adenocarcinoma. CDR3s include the opening cysteine and the closing phenylalanine or tryptophan. A D gene is named only where the DNA matches it firmly.

len	j_gene	v_gene	d_gene	CDR3nt	CDR3aa
16	TRBJ2-3	TRBV5-4	TRBD1	TGTGCCAGCAGCTTGAGGACAGGGCGGAGCACAGATACGCAGTATTTT	CASSLRTGRSTDTQYF